This T cell receptor beta chain derives from a study of ipilimumab plus nivolumab after autologous stem cell transplantation. For the study at large: DLBCL patients had primary refractory or relapsed disease.

Dosing: nivolumab 3 mg/kg IV, weeks 1, 4, 7, 10, then every two weeks to week 26. Sequenced by immunoSEQ multiplex PCR; TCRdb stores in-frame clones only, minus some. The sample has 17,000 or so clones, approximately 75% seen once. The source was PBMCs, collected in a trial of ipilimumab plus nivolumab as post-transplant consolidation. The sequence was obtained from a male donor with diffuse large B-cell lymphoma.

The CDR3 sequence: CASSPRGPTSGTDNEQFF. As DNA, the CDR3 is TGTGCCAGCAGCCCAAGGGGGCCGACTAGCGGGACCGACAATGAGCAGTTCTTC. The chain couples TRBV7-3 to TRBJ2-1; 11 nucleotides agree with TRBD2. Trimming removed 5 bases from V and 5 bases from J; junction bases left unmatched: 14. The germline CDR1 and CDR2 sequences are SGHTA and FQGTGA. The CDR3 totals 18 residues.